This T cell receptor beta chain appears in the sequencing data of a study of blood T cell repertoires in COVID-19. Whole-study context: Samples came from the United States, Italy and Spain, spanning acute and convalescent COVID-19.

The CDR3 has 12 amino acids. V was clipped by 9 bases and J by 4 bases; unmatched bases: 4. The germline gives CDR1 MNHEY, CDR2 SVGAGI. In the authors' methods: Estimated nucleated cell counts came from reference gene primer amplification. This table comes from immunoSEQ multiplex PCR, and its TCRdb copy is limited to in-frame clones, with some not included. V and J calls plus clone size are reproduced from that table; the DNA served to infer D and trimming. The repertoire consists of about 150,000 clones, with roughly 89% occurring once and the leading ten covering over 0.8%. Sequenced: peripheral blood. This rearrangement joins TRBV6-5 to TRBJ1-2; 8 nucleotides line up with TRBD1. The TCR sequence derives from a woman aged 45-60 years with acute or convalescent COVID-19. CDR3 in DNA: TGTGCCAGTAGGACAGGGCCCTATGGCTACACCTTC. Amino acids: CASRTGPYGYTF.